This section outlines one T cell receptor beta chain sequence together with its context. Its cognate antigen is unknown. The entry originates in a study of vaccination effects on CD4 cells after COVID-19. Trimming took off 6 bases at V and 7 bases at J, with 16 bases between the two ends. Germline V CDR1 and CDR2: MNHEY, SVGEGT. The CDR3 consists of 14 residues. Method: immunoSEQ multiplex PCR; TCRdb's copy keeps in-frame clones and lacks some. The repertoire holds tens of thousands of clones, with roughly 70% as singletons. The study's findings and limits: Late post-vaccination, clones induced by infection and those induced by vaccine underwent marked clonal contraction.

In the ViraFEST assay, antigen-specific CD4+ clonotypes were identified by expansion after peptide-pool stimulation. Subsequent to roughly 9 days of culture, CD4+ T cells were isolated. The vaccine recipients had no prior SARS-CoV-2 infection, with negative nucleocapsid antibodies. The chain joins TRBV6-2 or TRBV6-3 to TRBJ1-5; unclear D gene. The origin of this receptor is a human donor who received a COVID-19 vaccine. The input for sequencing was CD4+ T cells from PBMCs cultured with HCoV-OC43 spike peptides, taken before COVID-19 vaccination. Subset defined: HCoV-OC43 spike overlapping peptide pool stimulation. Here the CDR3 reads CASSASLGLQPQHF. CDR3 nucleotides: TGTGCCAGCAGCGCCTCGCTAGGGCTCCAGCCCCAGCATTTT.